A single T cell receptor beta chain is shown here with its context. As yet, its antigen is unknown. The data are from a study of T cell responses to AZD1222 COVID-19 vaccine. V was clipped by 2 bases and J by 2 bases, with 12 bases between them. CDR1 PRHDT and CDR2 FYEKMQ come from the germline V gene (reference sequence). This CDR3 contains 15 residues. Points from the study as a whole: Repertoire samples came only from after the peak T cell response. Donors, mostly white British, included more females; clonal diversity was possibly underestimated. Reports indicate that nearly half of spike-specific TCRs are directed at unmutated variant regions. Vaccine-associated CD4 TCRs ranged over spike, dominating at 160-218 and 743-854.

Clones were read by immunoSEQ multiplex PCR, and TCRdb kept only the in-frame ones, dropping some. The sample gives 100,000 or so clones, roughly 88% of which show up once; 2% to 3% is in the top ten. The chain couples TRBV13 to TRBJ1-1; D uncertain. The TCR sequence derives from an adult in good health. Sequenced material: peripheral blood, taken on day 0 of AZD1222 vaccination. The CDR3 nucleotides are TGTGCCAGCAGCTTATTGGGCAGCCCCAACACTGAAGCTTTCTTT. Encoded protein: CASSLLGSPNTEAFF.